The 27 T cell receptor beta chains reported below all come from one sample, sequenced in a study of cytomegalovirus exposure and HLA in healthy donors. The PCR used 60 Vbeta and 13 Jbeta primers. Data came from immunoSEQ multiplex PCR; TCRdb stores just in-frame clones and leaves some out. Of around 85,000 clones in the sample, about 81% were seen once. Sample: PBMCs. These receptors all stem from a man aged 55 to 69 in good health and CMV-seronegative.

This clone qualifies as medium-sized (0.01 to 0.1%). Other nucleotide sequences from this sample produce the same CDR3. The rearrangement links TRBV30 to TRBJ1-1, with TRBD1 identical over 9 bases. The CDR3 extends over 14 amino acids. Germline assignment: CDR1 GTSNPN and CDR2 SVGIG (reference sequence). V was pared by 7 bases and J by 0 bases, with 6 bases of the junction left unmatched. The CDR3 bases are TGTGCCTCGAGGGACAGGGAAGTGAACACTGAAGCTTTCTTT. It encodes CASRDREVNTEAFF.

There are a few counts of this clone. The chain couples TRBV6-1 to TRBJ1-5; 8 nucleotides line up with TRBD1. Germline assignment: CDR1 MNHNS and CDR2 SASEGT. The length of the CDR3 is 15 residues. V lost 5 bases to trimming and J lost 2 bases; unmatched junction nucleotides: 5. The CDR3 nucleotides read TGTGCCAGCAGTCGGGGGACAGGTCGCAATCAGCCCCAGCATTTT. Translated: CASSRGTGRNQPQHF.

The CDR3 loop reads CASSLDTSGGSEQYF. DNA for the CDR3: TGTGCCAGCAGCTTAGACACTAGCGGGGGAAGCGAGCAGTACTTC. The rearrangement uses TRBV7-6 and TRBJ2-7; 11 positions agree with TRBD2. The ends lost 1 base at V and 6 bases at J; junction bases unmatched: 5. This CDR3 has 15 residues. Germline V gene sequence: CDR1 SGHVS, CDR2 FNYEAQ.

This clone turned up a few times. The chain carries TRBV29-1 and TRBJ1-2; D is undetermined. The germline V gene encodes CDR1 SQVTM and CDR2 ANQGSEA. The CDR3 length is 12 residues. Trimming stripped 1 base from V and 8 bases from J, with 11 bases between. CDR3 sequence: CSVEVAGRGYTF. In nucleotides, the CDR3 is TGCAGCGTTGAAGTGGCAGGCCGGGGCTACACCTTC. Full variable domain (remainder filled in from reference TRBV29-1 and TRBJ1-2): SAVISQKPSRDICQRGTSLTIQCQVDSQVTMMFWYRQQPGQSLTLIATANQGSEATYESGFVIDKFPISRPNLTFSTLTVSNMSPEDSSIYLCSVEVAGRGYTFGSGTRLTVV.

This clone was recorded only once. The rearrangement links TRBV6-1 to TRBJ2-7; a weak D match, TRBD1 (5 bases). CDR3 length equals 14 residues. CDR1 and CDR2 from the germline V gene are MNHNS and SASEGT. V lost 10 bases and J 3 bases, leaving 19 bases between the germline ends. The CDR3 protein is CATPTQDTIYEQYF. The CDR3 region has the DNA TGTGCCACCCCGACGCAGGACACCATCTACGAGCAGTACTTC.

V usage is TRBV27 and J usage is TRBJ2-2; D is perhaps TRBD2 (5 bases). The CDR3 is 15 amino acids. Trimming removed 4 bases at V and 6 bases at J, with 15 bases between. Germline V gene data show CDR1 as MNHEY and CDR2 as SMNVEV (reference sequence). CDR3 sequence: CASSSSGSPPGELFF. The CDR3, as DNA: TGTGCCAGCAGTTCCTCGGGATCTCCCCCCGGGGAGCTGTTTTTT.

V and J are TRBV29-1 and TRBJ1-4; unclear D gene. CDR1 and CDR2 from the germline V gene are SQVTM and ANQGSEA. The CDR3 length is 14 residues. Trimming pared 7 bases from V and 4 bases from J, leaving 16 bases between. CDR3 residues: CSAPLPPDNEKLFF. The CDR3 coding sequence is TGCAGCGCACCGCTGCCACCAGATAATGAAAAACTGTTTTTT.

A few counts support this clone. The chain uses TRBV19 and TRBJ2-4, with 11 bases aligning to TRBD2. The V gene end was trimmed by 1 base and the J gene end by 0 bases; junction bases not matched to a gene: 2. In germline, CDR1 is LNHDA, CDR2 SQIVND (reference sequence). The CDR3 spans 17 residues. As DNA, the CDR3 is TGTGCCAGTAGTATAGGTAGCGGGGGGGTAGCCAAAAACATTCAGTACTTC. Translating it yields CASSIGSGGVAKNIQYF.

The rearrangement joins TRBV10-3 to TRBJ1-5, with 12 bases matching TRBD1. The length of the CDR3 is 17 residues. Germline CDR1 ENHRY, CDR2 SYGVKD. The junction had 13 bases not matched to a gene; V was cut back by 5 bases and J by 8 bases. The DNA for the CDR3 is TGTGCCATCAGTAATCTCCCGGGACAGGGGGCGATTGAGCCCCAGCATTTT. It codes for CAISNLPGQGAIEPQHF.

V gene TRBV5-1 combines with J gene TRBJ1-5; D is perhaps TRBD1 (6 bases). This CDR3 has 13 amino acids. Germline V lookup: CDR1 SGHRS, CDR2 YFSETQ. The V gene lost 4 bases and the J gene lost 7 bases, with 12 bases spanning the gap. The CDR3 bases are TGCGCCAGCAGCCTTTTAGGGGGACAGCCCCAGCATTTT. Its translation is CASSLLGGQPQHF.

This clone appeared a few times. The V call is TRBV10-2, the J call TRBJ1-3; no clear D. Trimming took off 8 bases at V and 10 bases at J, with 15 bases between the two ends. The CDR3 loop spans 12 amino acids. CDR1 and CDR2 (germline): WSHSY, SAAADI. The CDR3 spells CASGAGVETIYF. For the CDR3, the DNA is TGCGCCAGCGGAGCGGGTGTCGAGACCATATATTTT.

The rearrangement links TRBV27 to TRBJ2-3, with TRBD1 as a possible D gene (5 bases). V was cut by 11 bases and J by 0 bases, with 12 bases left in between. This CDR3 spans 13 amino acids. Per germline, CDR1 MNHEY and CDR2 SMNVEV (reference sequence). The CDR3 region is CASGRASTDTQYF. The CDR3 DNA follows: TGTGCCTCCGGCAGGGCAAGCACAGATACGCAGTATTTT.

The genes are TRBV9 and TRBJ2-2, with a weak D call TRBD2 (7 bases). The CDR3 runs 17 residues. V shed 0 bases and J shed 4 bases, with 16 bases lying between them. The germline V gene has CDR1 SGDLS and CDR2 YYNGEE. CDR3 nucleotide sequence: TGTGCCAGCAGCGTAGATTTGGGGGGGGGCCTCACCGGGGAGCTGTTTTTT. This gives the protein CASSVDLGGGLTGELFF.

The table lists this clone with a count of one. The genes are TRBV7-6 and TRBJ2-7; the match to TRBD1 covers 8 bases. CDR1 SGHVS and CDR2 FNYEAQ come from the germline V gene. V dropped 8 bases and J dropped 3; count of bases not matched to a gene: 6. The CDR3 is made up of 13 amino acids. Here the CDR3 reads CASAPGTGYEQYF. In DNA form, the CDR3 reads TGTGCCAGCGCCCCCGGGACAGGCTACGAGCAGTACTTC.

V and J are TRBV6-5 and TRBJ2-2; TRBD1 agrees at 7 bases. Trimming removed 6 bases from V and 7 bases from J; junction bases left unmatched: 11. The CDR3 is made up of 15 amino acids. CDR1 is MNHEY and CDR2 is SVGAGI in the germline V gene. CDR3 DNA: TGTGCCAGCAGGTCGAGGGGGCCCCTCGACGGGGAGCTGTTTTTT. Protein sequence: CASRSRGPLDGELFF.

V and J are TRBV5-6 and TRBJ2-5, with a weak D call TRBD2 (5 bases). The J call is in doubt because the DNA end fits TRBJ2-7 better. Germline V gene sequence: CDR1 SGHDT, CDR2 YYEEEE. The CDR3 has 13 amino acids. As DNA, the CDR3 is TGTGCCAGCAGCTCCCGGGAACTTTACGAGCAGTACTTC. This codes for CASSSRELYEQYF.

This chain connects TRBV11-2 to TRBJ1-1; 8 positions agree with TRBD1. This CDR3 contains 15 residues. Germline trimming cut 3 bases from V and 4 bases from J; bases unmatched to any gene: 7. In germline, CDR1 is SGHAT, CDR2 FQNNGV. The CDR3, as DNA: TGTGCCAGCAGCTTGGGCAGGGGGCTCGGCACTGAAGCTTTCTTT. Translating it yields CASSLGRGLGTEAFF.

CDR3 protein: CASSWTGGAYEQYF. In DNA, the CDR3 is TGTGCCAGCAGCTGGACAGGGGGTGCCTACGAGCAGTACTTC. This chain joins TRBV6-1 and TRBJ2-7, with 10 positions matching TRBD1. The CDR3 length is 14 residues. The J segment lost 2 bases and the V segment lost 6 bases, leaving 4 bases of the junction unmatched. CDR1 and CDR2 (germline): MNHNS, SASEGT.

The V gene is TRBV6-5, the J gene TRBJ2-1; 10 nucleotides align to TRBD1. The CDR3 contains 15 residues. V trimming: 0 bases; J trimming: 10 bases; junction bases outside the gene matches: 6. Germline CDR1 is MNHEY and CDR2 is SVGAGI. The CDR3 bases are TGTGCCAGCAGTTACTCGATACCGGGACAGGGGGAGCAGTTCTTC. Translated: CASSYSIPGQGEQFF.

V usage is TRBV19 and J usage is TRBJ2-7; 10 positions agree with TRBD1. V lost 6 bases and J lost 5; bases outside the gene matches: 4. The length of the CDR3 is 13 residues. From germline, CDR1 is LNHDA and CDR2 SQIVND (reference sequence). The CDR3 reads CASRGTGDHEQYF. The CDR3 DNA is TGTGCCAGTAGGGGGACAGGGGACCACGAGCAGTACTTC.

This sequence joins TRBV25-1 and TRBJ2-3, with D unresolved. CDR1 and CDR2 from the germline V gene are MGHDK and SYGVNS. This CDR3 spans 16 amino acids. Trimming cost V 3 bases and J 2 bases, with 15 bases left between them. Written as DNA, the CDR3 is TGTGCCAGCAGTGATATCCCCGGGTCTTCCACAGATACGCAGTATTTT. Translating gives CASSDIPGSSTDTQYF.

The table lists this clone with a few counts. The V call is TRBV9, the J call TRBJ2-1; TRBD2 aligns across 8 bases. This CDR3 has 16 residues. Germline values: CDR1 SGDLS, CDR2 YYNGEE. The trim removed 4 bases at V and 5 bases at J, leaving 11 bases unmatched. The CDR3, as DNA: TGTGCCAGCAGCTCACAGACGGGGGGGGGCGACAATGAGCAGTTCTTC. Amino acids: CASSSQTGGGDNEQFF. The variable domain in full, completed from reference TRBV9 and TRBJ2-1, reads DSGVTQTPKHLITATGQRVTLRCSPRSGDLSVYWYQQSLDQGLQFLIQYYNGEERAKGNILERFSAQQFPDLHSELNLSSLELGDSALYFCASSSQTGGGDNEQFFGPGTRLTVL.

J is TRBJ1-2 and V is TRBV5-1, with TRBD1 identical over 8 bases. With V trimmed by 6 bases and J by 8 bases, 6 bases remained unmatched. From germline, CDR1 is SGHRS and CDR2 YFSETQ. CDR3 size: 12 residues. CDR3 sequence reads: CASTGQGPGYTF. The CDR3 DNA sequence: TGCGCCAGCACCGGACAGGGTCCCGGCTACACCTTC.

The chain combines TRBV30 with TRBJ1-2, with TRBD1 matching over 8 bases. Trimming took 5 bases from V and 7 from J; bases not matched to a gene: 15. Germline assignment: CDR1 GTSNPN and CDR2 SVGIG (reference sequence). The CDR3 consists of 15 residues. For the CDR3, the DNA is TGTGCCTGGGGCAGCCCGGGACAGGTCGGTAGTGGCTACACCTTC. Translated, it gives CAWGSPGQVGSGYTF.

The V and J genes are TRBV7-8 and TRBJ2-3, with TRBD2 identical over 8 bases. V trimming: 4 bases; J trimming: 6 bases; junction bases outside the gene matches: 18. Per germline, CDR1 SGHVS and CDR2 FQNEAQ. The CDR3 is 18 amino acids. In DNA, the CDR3 is TGTGCCAGCAGCTCTCCCCGTGGTTTTGCGGGGGGCCGGGATACGCAGTATTTT. Protein sequence: CASSSPRGFAGGRDTQYF.

This chain links TRBV2 with TRBJ2-7, with 10 bases lining up with TRBD2. Germline V CDR1 and CDR2: SNHLY, FYNNEI. J gave up 3 bases and V 8 bases, and 10 bases lay outside the gene matches. This CDR3 has 15 amino acids. CDR3: CASRPTSGAYYEQYF. The CDR3 coding sequence is TGTGCCAGCCGCCCAACTAGCGGGGCCTACTACGAGCAGTACTTC.

V gene TRBV6-6 combines with J gene TRBJ1-2; 8 bases are shared with TRBD1. There are 14 residues in the CDR3. After removal of 4 bases from V and 1 base from J, the junction contained 2 bases not matched to a gene. CDR1 is MNHNY, CDR2 SVGAGI, per germline (reference sequence). CDR3 nucleotides: TGTGCCAGCAGTTCGACAGGGGTTAACTATGGCTACACCTTC. This sequence encodes CASSSTGVNYGYTF.